This paragraph covers one T cell receptor (beta chain) sequence. In the original processing: The authors estimated nucleated cell counts from reference gene primer amplification. The assay was immunoSEQ multiplex PCR, and TCRdb's table has in-frame clones only and misses some. V, J and clone size reflect that table, while D and trimming were determined from the DNA. The table records 100,000 to 120,000 clones, 70% to 90% of them present only once. Germline V gives CDR1 MNHNS, CDR2 SASEGT. Deletions cut 3 bases from V and 2 bases from J, with 7 bases between. This CDR3 spans 14 amino acids. This entry belongs to a study of blood T cell repertoires in COVID-19. The wider study: Acute and convalescent COVID-19 specimens originated in the United States, Italy and Spain.

The sequenced material came from peripheral blood. The sequence was obtained from a human donor in a cohort sampled during active COVID-19. The chain links TRBV6-1 to TRBJ1-4; the D is unclear. This chain's CDR3 is CASSEKQTNEKLFF. Here the CDR3 DNA reads TGTGCCAGCAGTGAGAAACAGACTAATGAAAAACTGTTTTTT.